Listed here is a single T cell receptor beta chain. Antigen specificity is unknown. The sequencing template was cDNA reverse transcribed from extracted RNA. Method: immunoSEQ multiplex PCR; TCRdb's copy keeps in-frame clones and lacks some. The table lists 150,000 to 200,000 clones, roughly 70% of them singletons, with about 1.3% in the top ten. The data derive from a study of CD8+ T cells in alopecia areata. Whole-study findings and limits: Researchers report lesional scalp, most notably alopecia totalis/universalis, outstripped normal scalp in clonality. Tofacitinib significantly lowered scalp clonality and expanded CD8+ clones among the top 100. Relative to mice, TCR sharing across patients was less clear, a difference possibly HLA-related.

Treatment indicated: oral pan-JAK inhibitor, 5-10 mg twice daily. Starting from PBMCs, sorting isolated CD4+ and CD8+ T cells. The length of the CDR3 is 14 residues. With 4 bases clipped from V and 7 bases from J, the junction kept 10 bases outside the gene matches. Germline V gives CDR1 SGHRS, CDR2 YFSETQ. Specimen: CD4+ T cells sorted from blood, collected around week 47, from a patient treated with tofacitinib. This receptor was taken from a human donor with alopecia areata. This chain uses TRBV5-1 with TRBJ2-7; TRBD1 aligns across 8 bases. CDR3 DNA sequence: TGCGCCAGCAGCAACGGACAGGGATCGGGAGAGCAGTACTTC. Translated: CASSNGQGSGEQYF.